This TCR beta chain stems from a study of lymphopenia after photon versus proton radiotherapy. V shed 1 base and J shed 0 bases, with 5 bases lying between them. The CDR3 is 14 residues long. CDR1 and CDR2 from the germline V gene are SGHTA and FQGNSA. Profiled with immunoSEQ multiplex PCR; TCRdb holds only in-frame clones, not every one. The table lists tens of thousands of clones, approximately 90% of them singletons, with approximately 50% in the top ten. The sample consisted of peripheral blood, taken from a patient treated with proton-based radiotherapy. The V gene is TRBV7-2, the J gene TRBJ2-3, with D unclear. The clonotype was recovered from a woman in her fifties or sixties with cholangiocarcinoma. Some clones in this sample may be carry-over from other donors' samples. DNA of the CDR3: TGTGCCAGCAGCTTAGGTACTAGCACAGATACGCAGTATTTT. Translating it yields CASSLGTSTDTQYF.